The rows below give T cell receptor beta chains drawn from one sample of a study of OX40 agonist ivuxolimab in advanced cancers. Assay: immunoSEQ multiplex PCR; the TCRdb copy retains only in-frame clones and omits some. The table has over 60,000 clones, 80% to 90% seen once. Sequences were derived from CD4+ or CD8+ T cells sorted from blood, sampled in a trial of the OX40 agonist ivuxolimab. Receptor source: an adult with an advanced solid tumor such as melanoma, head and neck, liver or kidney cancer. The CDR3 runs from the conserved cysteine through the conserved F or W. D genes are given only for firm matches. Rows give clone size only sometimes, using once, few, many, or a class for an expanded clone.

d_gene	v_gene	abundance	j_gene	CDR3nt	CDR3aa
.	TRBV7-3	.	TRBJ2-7	TGTGCCAGCAGCCCAAGACGGGACTCCTACGAGCAGTACTTC	CASSPRRDSYEQYF
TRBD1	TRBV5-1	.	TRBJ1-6	TGCGCCAGCAGCGTAACCGGGACAGGGACGGGTTCACCCCTCCACTTT	CASSVTGTGTGSPLHF
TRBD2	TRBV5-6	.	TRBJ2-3	TGTGCCAGCAGCCCCTGGACTAGAAGCACAGATACGCAGTATTTT	CASSPWTRSTDTQYF
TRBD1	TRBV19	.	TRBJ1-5	TGTGCCAGTAGTATAGCCGTAGGGGACAGGTTCCGACCCCAGCATTTT	CASSIAVGDRFRPQHF
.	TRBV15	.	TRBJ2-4	TGTGCCACCAGCAGACAGGGACTTGAAGACATTCAGTACTTC	CATSRQGLEDIQYF
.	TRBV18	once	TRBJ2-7	TGTGCCAGCTCAGAGGCTTACTACGAGCAGTACTTC	CASSEAYYEQYF
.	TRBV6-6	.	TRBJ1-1	TGTGCCAGCAGTCAGGACACCAACACTGAAGCTTTCTTT	CASSQDTNTEAFF
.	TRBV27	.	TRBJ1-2	TGTGCCAGCAGTTCCACAACGGGGCCCTACGGGGGCTACACCTTC	CASSSTTGPYGGYTF
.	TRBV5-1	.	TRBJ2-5	TGCGCCAGCAGCACTGGGGTGGGCCAAGAGACCCAGTACTTC	CASSTGVGQETQYF
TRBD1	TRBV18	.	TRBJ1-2	TGTGCCAGCTCACCCGATAGGGACAGGGTGAACTATGGCTACACCTTC	CASSPDRDRVNYGYTF
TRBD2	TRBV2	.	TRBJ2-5	TGTGCCAGCAGTGAGTGGACTAGCGGGGGGACCCAGTACTTC	CASSEWTSGGTQYF
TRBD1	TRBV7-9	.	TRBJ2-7	TGTGCCAGCAGCCCGCCCTGGATAGACAGGGGCCTTACCTACGAGCAGTACTTC	CASSPPWIDRGLTYEQYF
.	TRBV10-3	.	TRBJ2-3	TGTGCCATCAGCCCCGGGACTGTCACAGATACGCAGTATTTT	CAISPGTVTDTQYF
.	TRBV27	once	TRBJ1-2	TGTGCCAGCAGCCCGGGACGCGGTGGCTACACCTTC	CASSPGRGGYTF
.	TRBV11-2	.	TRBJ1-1	TGTGCCAGCAGCTTGGAGGGGCTGAGTGCTGAAGCTTTCTTT	CASSLEGLSAEAFF
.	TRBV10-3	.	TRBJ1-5	TGTGCCATCAGTGAGTCCCAGGATCAGCCCCAGCATTTT	CAISESQDQPQHF
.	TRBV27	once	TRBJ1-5	TGTGCCAGCAGTTTCGCAGGGTCGGGACAGCCCCAGCATTTT	CASSFAGSGQPQHF
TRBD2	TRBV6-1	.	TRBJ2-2	TGTGCCAGCAGTGAACCGGGACTAGCGGTCGACACCGGGGAGCTGTTTTTT	CASSEPGLAVDTGELFF
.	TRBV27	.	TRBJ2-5	TGTGCCAGCAGTTCCCTGGAGGGGGGGCAAGAGACCCAGTACTTC	CASSSLEGGQETQYF
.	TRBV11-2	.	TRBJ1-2	TGTGCCAGCAGCTTAGGAGCCCAGAGGGGCTACACCTTC	CASSLGAQRGYTF
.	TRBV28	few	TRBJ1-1	TGTGCCAGCAGAAGGACAGTGACAGGAGCTTTCTTT	CASRRTVTGAFF
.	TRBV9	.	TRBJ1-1	TGTGCCAGCAGCGTAGCTGGGGGCGCGAACACTGAAGCTTTCTTT	CASSVAGGANTEAFF
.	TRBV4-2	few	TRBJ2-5	TGTGCCAGCAGCCATGGGCTCCGAGGGGAAGAGACCCAGTACTTC	CASSHGLRGEETQYF
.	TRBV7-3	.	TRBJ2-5	TGTGCCAGCAGCCCTGGGGTTGGGGGCCGGGAGACCCAGTACTTC	CASSPGVGGRETQYF
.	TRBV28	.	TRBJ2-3	TGTGCCAGCAGTCCCCAATCGAGCACAGATACGCAGTATTTT	CASSPQSSTDTQYF
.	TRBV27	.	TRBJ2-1	TGTGCCAGCAGTTTATTAGCCTATACTCCCTACAATGAGCAGTTCTTC	CASSLLAYTPYNEQFF
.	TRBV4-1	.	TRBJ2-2	TGCGCCAGCAGCCAGCACCTCGGGAGTGGTGGCACCGGGGAGCTGTTTTTT	CASSQHLGSGGTGELFF
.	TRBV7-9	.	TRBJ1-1	TGTGCCAGCAGCTTGGCCAGCAGGGAGACTGAAGCTTTCTTT	CASSLASRETEAFF
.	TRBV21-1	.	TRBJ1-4	TGTGCCAGCAGCAAGGGAACAAGTCTGATTCATGAAAAACTGTTTTTT	CASSKGTSLIHEKLFF
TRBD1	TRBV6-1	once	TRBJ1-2	TGTGCCAGCAGGGGGGACAGGGGGAATTATGGCTACACCTTC	CASRGDRGNYGYTF
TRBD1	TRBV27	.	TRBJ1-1	TGTGCCAGCAGTCACGACAGGGGTGAAGCTTTCTTT	CASSHDRGEAFF
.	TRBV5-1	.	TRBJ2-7	TGCGCCAGCAGCTTTTTTACAGGGCGTACGCCCTACGAGCAGTACTTC	CASSFFTGRTPYEQYF
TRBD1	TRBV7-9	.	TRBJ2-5	TGTGCCAGCAGCTTAAGTTTGACAGGGGGCTTGGAGACCCAGTACTTC	CASSLSLTGGLETQYF
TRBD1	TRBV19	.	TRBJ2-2	TGTGCCAGTAGTATCTTAACAGGGGGCCCCGGGGAGCTGTTTTTT	CASSILTGGPGELFF
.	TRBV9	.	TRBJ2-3	TGTGCCAGCAGCCCATATCCGGGGGAGGGGGCAGATACGCAGTATTTT	CASSPYPGEGADTQYF
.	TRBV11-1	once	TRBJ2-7	TGTGCCAGCAGCAGGACCTACGAGCAGTACTTC	CASSRTYEQYF
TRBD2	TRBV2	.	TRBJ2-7	TGTGCCAGCAGTCCACTAGCGGTCTACGAGCAGTACTTC	CASSPLAVYEQYF
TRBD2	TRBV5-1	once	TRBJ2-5	TGCGCCAGCAGGACTAGCGTACAAGAGACCCAGTACTTC	CASRTSVQETQYF
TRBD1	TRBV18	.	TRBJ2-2	TGTGCCAGCTCACCTTCCGGGACAGGGGTGACCGGGGAGCTGTTTTTT	CASSPSGTGVTGELFF
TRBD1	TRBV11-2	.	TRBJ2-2	TGTGCCAGCAGCTCAGGGGGCATCGGGGAGCTGTTTTTT	CASSSGGIGELFF
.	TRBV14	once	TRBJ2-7	TGTGCCAGCAGCCCCCGGCAGGGGACCTACGAGCAGTACTTC	CASSPRQGTYEQYF
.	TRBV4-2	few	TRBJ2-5	TGTGCCAGCAGCCCAAGCCCCGGAGCACAAGAGACCCAGTACTTC	CASSPSPGAQETQYF
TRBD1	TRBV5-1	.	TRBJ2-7	TGCGCCAGCAGCTTAACGGTCCCTGGGGGACAGCACCTCTACGAGCAGTACTTC	CASSLTVPGGQHLYEQYF
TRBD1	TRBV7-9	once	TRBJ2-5	TGTGCCAGCAGCCCCCGGGACAGGGGGCCGGGAGAGACCCAGTACTTC	CASSPRDRGPGETQYF
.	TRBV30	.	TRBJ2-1	TGTGCCTGGAGGATGGGACGGGGCAATGAGCAGTTCTTC	CAWRMGRGNEQFF
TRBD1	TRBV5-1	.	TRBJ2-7	TGCGCCAGCAGCGGGGACAGGGGATTGAACGAGCAGTACTTC	CASSGDRGLNEQYF
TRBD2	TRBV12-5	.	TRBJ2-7	TGTGCTAGTGGCGGGGACTACTCCTACGAGCAGTACTTC	CASGGDYSYEQYF